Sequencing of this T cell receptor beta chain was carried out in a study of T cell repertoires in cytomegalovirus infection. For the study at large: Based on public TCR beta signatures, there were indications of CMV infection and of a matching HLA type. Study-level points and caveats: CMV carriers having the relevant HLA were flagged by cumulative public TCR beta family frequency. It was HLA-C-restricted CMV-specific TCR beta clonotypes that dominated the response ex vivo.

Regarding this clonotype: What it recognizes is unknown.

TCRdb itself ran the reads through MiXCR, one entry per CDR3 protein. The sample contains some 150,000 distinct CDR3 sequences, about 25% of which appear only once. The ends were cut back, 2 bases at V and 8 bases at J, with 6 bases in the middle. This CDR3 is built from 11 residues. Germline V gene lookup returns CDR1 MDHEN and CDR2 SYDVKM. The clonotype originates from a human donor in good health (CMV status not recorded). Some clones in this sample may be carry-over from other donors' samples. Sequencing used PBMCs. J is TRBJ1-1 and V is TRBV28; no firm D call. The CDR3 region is CASSLVSEAFF. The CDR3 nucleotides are TGTGCCAGCAGTTTAGTATCAGAAGCTTTCTTT.